The 31 T cell receptor beta chains listed next were all sequenced from one sample in a study of cytomegalovirus exposure and HLA in healthy donors. In the PCR, 60 Vbeta and 13 Jbeta primers were used. Sequencing used immunoSEQ multiplex PCR; TCRdb keeps in-frame clones, though not all of them. The profile shows 100,000 to 150,000 clones, 75% of them singletons. Sample: PBMCs. The receptors come from a woman between 50 and 59 years old in good health and CMV-seronegative.

This clone has more than one count but fewer than ten. The chain links TRBV6-6 to TRBJ2-7; no firm D call. CDR3 length: 13 amino acids. CDR1 is MNHNY, CDR2 SVGAGI, per germline (reference sequence). Deletions cut 8 bases from V and 0 bases from J, with 11 bases between. The DNA for the CDR3 is TGTGCCAGCTGCCCCGGCGGCTCCTACGAGCAGTACTTC. It codes for CASCPGGSYEQYF.

V gene TRBV9 combines with J gene TRBJ2-1; tentatively, D is TRBD2 (5 bases). This CDR3 has 14 amino acids. The germline gives CDR1 SGDLS, CDR2 YYNGEE. Between the trimmed V and J ends, which lost 0 bases and 8 bases, there was a span of 12 bases. The CDR3 here is CASSVELARYEQFF. CDR3 DNA sequence: TGTGCCAGCAGCGTAGAATTAGCGAGGTATGAGCAGTTCTTC.

CDR3 sequence reads: CASTKTGGHTEAFF. CDR3 nucleotides: TGTGCCAGCACCAAGACAGGGGGCCACACTGAAGCTTTCTTT. The V gene is TRBV7-9, the J gene TRBJ1-1, with 10 bases matching TRBD1. Germline-derived CDR1 and CDR2 are SEHNR and FQNEAQ (reference sequence). This CDR3 spans 14 amino acids. V was clipped by 7 bases and J by 3 bases; unmatched bases: 5. Using reference TRBV7-9 and TRBJ1-1 for the parts outside the CDR3, the full variable domain is DTGVSQNPRHKITKRGQNVTFRCDPISEHNRLYWYRQTLGQGPEFLTYFQNEAQLEKSRLLSDRFSAERPKGSFSTLEIQRTEQGDSAMYLCASTKTGGHTEAFFGQGTRLTVV.

This clone turned up a few times. V usage is TRBV7-2 and J usage is TRBJ2-2, with 8 nucleotides matching TRBD2. After removal of 0 bases from V and 6 bases from J, the junction contained 3 bases not matched to a gene. This CDR3 spans 15 amino acids. Germline lookup yields CDR1 SGHTA and CDR2 FQGNSA. The DNA for the CDR3 is TGTGCCAGCAGCTTAGCCAGCGGGAGCCCCGGGGAGCTGTTTTTT. Translation: CASSLASGSPGELFF.

The chain combines TRBV11-2 with TRBJ2-1, with 7 nucleotides matching TRBD2. The CDR3 sequence is 11 residues long. V trimming: 4 bases; J trimming: 15 bases; junction bases outside the gene matches: 6. Germline V lookup: CDR1 SGHAT, CDR2 FQNNGV. CDR3 residues: CASSSLTSPFF. CDR3 sequence (DNA): TGTGCCAGCAGCTCTTTGACTAGCCCGTTCTTC.

V is TRBV28 and J is TRBJ2-7, with D perhaps TRBD1 (6 bases). The CDR3 length is 15 residues. The germline V gene encodes CDR1 MDHEN and CDR2 SYDVKM. The V gene lost 4 bases and the J gene lost 8 bases, with 21 bases spanning the gap. The CDR3 bases are TGTGCCAGCAGTTCCGGACAGAGTTTACGATTGAAGCAGTACTTC. Protein sequence: CASSSGQSLRLKQYF.

This chain links TRBV11-2 with TRBJ2-7; TRBD1 is a possible D gene (5 bases). V was trimmed by 3 bases and J by 7 bases, leaving 13 bases between them. Germline V lookup: CDR1 SGHAT, CDR2 FQNNGV. This CDR3 is built from 13 residues. CDR3 sequence: CASSFPGLVEQYF. As DNA, the CDR3 is TGTGCCAGCAGCTTTCCAGGGCTAGTTGAGCAGTACTTC.

This chain connects TRBV6-5 to TRBJ1-2; 7 bases agree with TRBD1. The length of the CDR3 is 13 residues. Germline trimming cut 5 bases from V and 10 bases from J; bases unmatched to any gene: 10. Germline-derived CDR1 and CDR2 are MNHEY and SVGAGI. The CDR3 sequence is CASSAGSRGDYTF. The CDR3 region has the DNA TGTGCCAGCAGTGCCGGCTCCAGGGGGGACTACACCTTC.

The V call is TRBV4-2, the J call TRBJ1-2; perhaps TRBD1 as D (5 bases). CDR1 is LGHNA, CDR2 YNFKEQ, per germline. V lost 0 bases and J lost 4, with 12 bases in between. The CDR3 runs 15 residues. The CDR3: CASSQERGSSYGYTF. CDR3 in DNA: TGTGCCAGCAGCCAAGAAAGGGGATCGAGCTATGGCTACACCTTC.

The chain employs TRBV6-5 and TRBJ2-3, with TRBD2 matching over 9 bases. The V segment lost 6 bases and the J segment 2 bases; nucleotides outside the gene matches: 3. This CDR3 has 14 residues. Germline CDR1 MNHEY, CDR2 SVGAGI. The CDR3 is CASSPGLATDTQYF. As DNA, the CDR3 is TGTGCCAGCAGCCCGGGACTAGCCACAGATACGCAGTATTTT.

This chain joins TRBV9 and TRBJ1-4; 7 nucleotides agree with TRBD1. Germline V gene data show CDR1 as SGDLS and CDR2 as YYNGEE. The CDR3 extends over 14 amino acids. Losses at the gene ends were 4 bases for V and 2 bases for J; bases not matched to a gene: 2. The DNA for the CDR3 is TGTGCCAGCAGCCAGGGACAGACTAATGAAAAACTGTTTTTT. Translated, it gives CASSQGQTNEKLFF.

V and J are TRBV28 and TRBJ2-7; D is unclear. The CDR3 covers 12 residues. Germline loops: CDR1 MDHEN, CDR2 SYDVKM. V lost 3 bases and J lost 0, with 3 bases in between. CDR3 in amino acids: CASSFNSYEQYF. CDR3 in DNA: TGTGCCAGCAGTTTTAACTCCTACGAGCAGTACTTC. Drawing the rest from reference TRBV28 and TRBJ2-7, the complete variable domain is DVKVTQSSRYLVKRTGEKVFLECVQDMDHENMFWYRQDPGLGLRLIYFSYDVKMKEKGDIPEGYSVSREKKERFSLILESASTNQTSMYLCASSFNSYEQYFGPGTRLTVT.

Of note for this clone: A much larger clonotype is one base distant, so this may be a read error. Other DNA sequences in this specimen translate into the identical CDR3. The rearrangement joins TRBV5-4 to TRBJ1-2, with 8 bases lining up with TRBD1. V shed 2 bases, J shed 6 bases, and the junction held 9 bases outside the gene matches. The germline CDR1 and CDR2 sequences are SGHNT and YYREEE (reference sequence). The CDR3 extends over 15 amino acids. The CDR3 loop is CASSFSRGPRDGYTF. The CDR3 DNA sequence: TGTGCCAGCAGCTTCTCCAGGGGGCCGAGAGATGGCTACACCTTC.

The CDR3 spells CSAREGSRQYF. The DNA of the CDR3 is TGCAGTGCTAGAGAGGGCTCCCGACAGTACTTC. J is TRBJ2-7 and V is TRBV20-1; D gene unclear. V was pared by 0 bases and J by 10 bases, with 10 bases between. CDR1 is DFQATT and CDR2 is SNEGSKA in the germline V gene (reference sequence). The CDR3 is made up of 11 amino acids.

The chain joins TRBV10-3 to TRBJ2-7, with TRBD1 identical over 9 bases. Germline CDR1 is ENHRY and CDR2 is SYGVKD. The CDR3 totals 13 residues. The trim removed 9 bases at V and 4 bases at J, leaving 7 bases unmatched. DNA for the CDR3: TGTGCCATATCCCGGGACAGGGAGTACGAGCAGTACTTC. Translation: CAISRDREYEQYF.

This chain joins TRBV30 and TRBJ1-2, with D possibly TRBD1 on 6 matching bases. CDR3 length: 15 amino acids. V was pared by 2 bases and J by 1 base, with 14 bases between. Germline values: CDR1 GTSNPN, CDR2 SVGIG (reference sequence). The CDR3 sequence is CAWSRGGDGNYGYTF. CDR3 DNA: TGTGCCTGGAGTCGAGGGGGGGACGGTAACTATGGCTACACCTTC. The full variable domain, rest sourced from reference TRBV30 and TRBJ1-2, is SQTIHQWPATLVQPVGSPLSLECTVEGTSNPNLYWYRQAAGRGLQLLFYSVGIGQISSEVPQNLSASRPQDRQFILSSKKLLLSDSGFYLCAWSRGGDGNYGYTFGSGTRLTVV.

The V gene is TRBV9, the J gene TRBJ2-5; D is possibly TRBD2 (6 bases). The CDR3 has 14 residues. CDR1 SGDLS and CDR2 YYNGEE come from the germline V gene. With 5 bases removed from V and 2 bases from J, the gap between germline ends came to 13 bases. Here the CDR3 reads CASRSRDLQETQYF. CDR3 bases: TGTGCCAGCAGAAGCCGGGACTTACAAGAGACCCAGTACTTC.

This clone was recorded a few times. The rearrangement uses TRBV5-4 and TRBJ1-2; D unclear. This CDR3 contains 12 residues. In germline, CDR1 is SGHNT, CDR2 YYREEE (reference sequence). V was shortened by 5 bases and J by 1 base, with 6 bases between the two germline ends. CDR3 region: CASRGLNYGYTF. The CDR3 DNA reads TGTGCCAGCAGGGGCCTTAACTATGGCTACACCTTC.

In its sample, this clone was seen once. V and J are TRBV7-2 and TRBJ2-3; 10 bases match TRBD1. The V segment lost 3 bases and the J segment 1 base; nucleotides outside the gene matches: 10. This CDR3 spans 18 amino acids. Germline CDR1 SGHTA, CDR2 FQGNSA. The CDR3 DNA is TGTGCCAGCAGCTTGTTTTTCCCGACAGGGGGCGGCACAGATACGCAGTATTTT. Translating gives CASSLFFPTGGGTDTQYF.

This clone was seen a few times. The rearrangement joins TRBV13 to TRBJ2-6; D call uncertain. CDR3 size: 18 residues. The V end was cut by 8 bases, the J end by 0 bases, with 20 bases between. Germline CDR1 reads PRHDT; CDR2 reads FYEKMQ (reference sequence). The CDR3 here is CASRIKGRPSSGANVLTF. For the CDR3, the DNA is TGTGCCAGCCGAATCAAAGGCAGGCCGAGCTCTGGGGCCAACGTCCTGACTTTC.

This chain joins TRBV7-7 and TRBJ1-4; TRBD1 matches 12 bases. CDR3 length: 16 residues. Germline values: CDR1 SSHAT, CDR2 FNYEAQ (reference sequence). The trim removed 5 bases at V and 4 bases at J, leaving 5 bases unmatched. The CDR3 loop reads CASSPGTGGYNEKLFF. The DNA of the CDR3 is TGTGCCAGCAGCCCGGGGACAGGGGGCTATAATGAAAAACTGTTTTTT.

The CDR3 here is CASSAQGAAGYTF. In DNA, the CDR3 is TGTGCCAGCAGTGCCCAGGGGGCTGCTGGCTACACCTTC. The chain carries TRBV6-1 and TRBJ1-2, with TRBD1 identical over 8 bases. CDR3 length: 13 residues. V lost 4 bases, J lost 7 bases, and 5 bases stayed unmatched. Germline assignment: CDR1 MNHNS and CDR2 SASEGT.

The rearrangement joins TRBV5-1 to TRBJ2-2; TRBD2 matches 11 bases. V lost 4 bases to trimming and J lost 4 bases; unmatched junction nucleotides: 9. This CDR3 has 17 residues. The germline V gene has CDR1 SGHRS and CDR2 YFSETQ. CDR3 loop: CASSPSGTSGTTGELFF. CDR3 bases: TGCGCCAGCAGCCCGAGCGGGACTAGCGGAACCACCGGGGAGCTGTTTTTT.

The rearrangement joins TRBV7-9 to TRBJ2-7, with D uncertain. The V end lost 7 bases, the J end lost 6 bases, and 19 bases lay between the germline ends. The germline V gene has CDR1 SEHNR and CDR2 FQNEAQ (reference sequence). The CDR3 loop spans 14 amino acids. CDR3 DNA: TGTGCCAGCACGTCGATTTCGAGCGCCGGCGAGCAGTACTTC. Protein product: CASTSISSAGEQYF.

The chain carries TRBV6-4 and TRBJ2-7, with 9 bases aligning to TRBD2. Germline CDR1 and CDR2: MRHNA and SNTAGT. There are 18 residues in the CDR3. The trim removed 4 bases at V and 0 bases at J, leaving 13 bases unmatched. CDR3 loop: CASSVFSSGKGLSYEQYF. The CDR3 DNA is TGTGCCAGCAGTGTTTTTTCTAGCGGGAAAGGTCTCTCCTACGAGCAGTACTTC.

This clone was detected only once. The genes are TRBV6-5 and TRBJ1-4; 8 bases line up with TRBD1. The CDR3 runs 15 residues. Trimming took 4 bases from V and 10 from J; bases not matched to a gene: 11. Per germline, CDR1 MNHEY and CDR2 SVGAGI. The CDR3 loop reads CASSFQTGESGKLFF. CDR3 DNA sequence: TGTGCCAGCAGTTTCCAGACAGGGGAGAGCGGAAAACTGTTTTTT.

The V and J genes are TRBV15 and TRBJ1-5; 8 nucleotides line up with TRBD1. The germline CDR1 and CDR2 sequences are LNHNV and YYDKDF (reference sequence). Trimming at V came to 6 bases and at J to 3 bases, leaving 10 bases not matched to a gene. The CDR3 covers 16 residues. In nucleotides, the CDR3 is TGTGCCACCAGGATAAATGGACAGGGAAACAATCAGCCCCAGCATTTT. Encoded protein: CATRINGQGNNQPQHF.

The chain combines TRBV7-9 with TRBJ2-6, with 9 bases aligning to TRBD1. With 3 bases clipped from V and 4 bases from J, the junction kept 7 bases outside the gene matches. The CDR3 has 17 amino acids. The V gene's germline CDR1 is SEHNR and CDR2 FQNEAQ (reference sequence). The DNA of the CDR3 is TGTGCCAGCAGCTTCTTAGACGGACAGGGGGGGGCCAACGTCCTGACTTTC. Its translation is CASSFLDGQGGANVLTF. Supplemented by reference TRBV7-9 and TRBJ2-6, the full variable domain reads DTGVSQNPRHKITKRGQNVTFRCDPISEHNRLYWYRQTLGQGPEFLTYFQNEAQLEKSRLLSDRFSAERPKGSFSTLEIQRTEQGDSAMYLCASSFLDGQGGANVLTFGAGSRLTVL.

This rearrangement joins TRBV28 to TRBJ1-2, with 7 nucleotides matching TRBD1. Per the germline V gene, CDR1 is MDHEN and CDR2 is SYDVKM. Trimming at V came to 7 bases and at J to 6 bases, leaving 14 bases not matched to a gene. This CDR3 is built from 15 residues. For the CDR3, the DNA is TGTGCCAGCAACCTCCGGCCGGGACAGCTTCATGGCTACACCTTC. It translates to CASNLRPGQLHGYTF.

V and J are TRBV6-1 and TRBJ2-5; D is unclear. The end of the DNA aligns better with TRBJ2-7, so the J call may be wrong. The CDR3 totals 13 residues. Germline CDR1 reads MNHNS; CDR2 reads SASEGT. The CDR3 loop reads CASSETSTYEQYF. CDR3 bases: TGTGCCAGCAGTGAAACGTCCACCTACGAGCAGTACTTC.

Points on this clone: Germline and junction disagree at one end, which may indicate a read error. The CDR3 sequence is CARSRQGGDRSF. In DNA, the CDR3 is TGTGCCCGGTCCCGGCAGGGGGGCGACCGTAGTTTT. The chain uses TRBV30 and TRBJ1-1, with 7 bases fitting TRBD1. Germline V lookup: CDR1 GTSNPN, CDR2 SVGIG (reference sequence). The CDR3 runs 12 residues.